The TCR beta chain described here comes from a study of blood T cells in healthy people across ages. This clonotype appeared many times. Its specificity is not known. Study-wide points: With unsorted PBMCs, a conclusive comparison of naive versus antigen-experienced cells was not possible. Underestimates were what the diversity estimates from one million T cells were considered to be. Naive CD4+ cell counts and diversity both ran higher in long-lived than in aged donors.

Primers used in a second PCR of about 7 to 12 cycles were a sample-barcoded 5' primer and a J-beta primer mix. Sequencing of every sample gave 2.5 million or more CDR3-containing paired-end reads. TCRdb reanalysed the 5' RACE reads using MiXCR and keeps one entry per CDR3 protein. The table records about 650,000 distinct CDR3 sequences, roughly 30% of them present only once. The material sequenced was blood. The source of this sequence is a woman of 80 years or more in good health.

CDR3 sequence reads: CASSWDRSANEQYF. Here the CDR3 DNA reads TGTGCCAGCAGTTGGGACCGCTCAGCGAACGAGCAGTACTTC. The V and J genes are TRBV7-8 and TRBJ2-7; the D gene could be TRBD1 or TRBD2 (5 bases each). Trimming stripped 6 bases from V and 5 bases from J, with 17 bases between. There are 14 residues in the CDR3. The V gene's germline CDR1 is SGHVS and CDR2 FQNEAQ.